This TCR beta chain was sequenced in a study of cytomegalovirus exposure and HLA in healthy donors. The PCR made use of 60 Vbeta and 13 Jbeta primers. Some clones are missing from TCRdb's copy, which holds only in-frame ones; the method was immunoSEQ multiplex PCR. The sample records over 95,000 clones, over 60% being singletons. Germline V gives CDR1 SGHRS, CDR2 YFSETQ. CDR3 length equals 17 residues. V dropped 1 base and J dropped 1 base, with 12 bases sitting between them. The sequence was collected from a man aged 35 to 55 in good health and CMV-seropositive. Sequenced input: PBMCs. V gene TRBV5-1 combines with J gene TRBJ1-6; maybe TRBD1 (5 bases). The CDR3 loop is CASSLTPDSSYNSPLHF. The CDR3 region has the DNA TGCGCCAGCAGCTTGACTCCCGACAGTTCCTATAATTCACCCCTCCACTTT.